These T cell receptor beta chains were read from a single sample in a study of CD8+ T cells in alopecia areata. The data were produced by immunoSEQ multiplex PCR, yet TCRdb's version contains in-frame clones alone and is incomplete. Of approximately 150,000 clones listed, 58% are singletons. The starting material was CD4+ T cells sorted from blood, obtained between weeks 55 and 65, from a patient treated with tofacitinib. These receptors all come from a human donor with alopecia areata. Each CDR3 is given with its conserved first and last residue. The D gene is left open where the match is weak. The size field is filled for only some rows; it gives once, few, many or a size class.

CDR3 protein: CASSLKGGYTF
CDR3 DNA: TGTGCCAGCAGCTTGAAGGGAGGCTACACCTTC
D gene: -
J gene: TRBJ1-2
clone size: -
V gene: TRBV7-9

CDR3 protein: CAWSVRRMNTEAFF
CDR3 DNA: TGTGCCTGGAGTGTACGGAGGATGAACACTGAAGCTTTCTTT
D gene: -
J gene: TRBJ1-1
clone size: -
V gene: TRBV30

CDR3 protein: CAWRSRDGNQPQHF
CDR3 DNA: TGTGCCTGGAGAAGCAGGGATGGCAATCAGCCCCAGCATTTT
D gene: -
J gene: TRBJ1-5
clone size: -
V gene: TRBV30

CDR3 protein: CASSHLGDTYNEQFF
CDR3 DNA: TGTGCCAGCAGTCACCTCGGGGACACCTACAATGAGCAGTTCTTC
D gene: -
J gene: TRBJ2-1
clone size: -
V gene: TRBV7-9

CDR3 protein: CASSQGEQNTEAFF
CDR3 DNA: TGCGCCAGCAGCCAAGGGGAACAGAACACTGAAGCTTTCTTT
D gene: -
J gene: TRBJ1-1
clone size: -
V gene: TRBV4-1

CDR3 protein: CASTNEYEQYF
CDR3 DNA: TGTGCCAGCACCAATGAATACGAGCAGTACTTC
D gene: -
J gene: TRBJ2-7
clone size: -
V gene: TRBV7-9

CDR3 protein: CASSKRLAGGRETQYF
CDR3 DNA: TGTGCCAGTAGTAAGAGACTAGCGGGGGGTCGAGAGACCCAGTACTTC
D gene: TRBD2
J gene: TRBJ2-5
clone size: -
V gene: TRBV19

CDR3 protein: CASSPRAETQYF
CDR3 DNA: TGTGCCAGCAGCCCCCGGGCGGAGACCCAGTACTTC
D gene: -
J gene: TRBJ2-5
clone size: -
V gene: TRBV9

CDR3 protein: CASSAGTTGELFF
CDR3 DNA: TGTGCCAGTAGTGCGGGGACCACCGGGGAGCTGTTTTTT
D gene: -
J gene: TRBJ2-2
clone size: -
V gene: TRBV19

CDR3 protein: CAWSVSDRGRGNTIYF
CDR3 DNA: TGTGCCTGGAGTGTTTCGGACAGAGGTCGTGGAAACACCATATATTTT
D gene: -
J gene: TRBJ1-3
clone size: -
V gene: TRBV30

CDR3 protein: CAWTAGAFLSETQYF
CDR3 DNA: TGTGCCTGGACAGCGGGGGCCTTCTTATCCGAGACCCAGTACTTC
D gene: TRBD2
J gene: TRBJ2-5
clone size: -
V gene: TRBV30

CDR3 protein: CASSDRGDTEAFF
CDR3 DNA: TGTGCCAGCAGTGACAGGGGTGACACTGAAGCTTTCTTT
D gene: TRBD1
J gene: TRBJ1-1
clone size: -
V gene: TRBV6-5

CDR3 protein: CASSFDMGSTEAFF
CDR3 DNA: TGTGCCAGCAGCTTTGATATGGGCAGTACTGAAGCTTTCTTT
D gene: -
J gene: TRBJ1-1
clone size: -
V gene: TRBV7-9

CDR3 protein: CASSLGLINQPQHF
CDR3 DNA: TGTGCCAGCAGCCTCGGACTGATCAATCAGCCCCAGCATTTT
D gene: -
J gene: TRBJ1-5
clone size: -
V gene: TRBV5-6

CDR3 protein: CASSLTGDLAEKLFF
CDR3 DNA: TGTGCCAGCAGCTTAACAGGCGATTTGGCCGAAAAACTGTTTTTT
D gene: -
J gene: TRBJ1-4
clone size: -
V gene: TRBV7-8

CDR3 protein: CASRETDYGYTF
CDR3 DNA: TGTGCCAGCAGAGAGACAGATTATGGCTACACCTTC
D gene: -
J gene: TRBJ1-2
clone size: -
V gene: TRBV6-1

CDR3 protein: CASSQPAFGTSQETQYF
CDR3 DNA: TGCGCCAGCAGCCAACCTGCCTTCGGGACAAGCCAAGAGACCCAGTACTTC
D gene: -
J gene: TRBJ2-5
clone size: -
V gene: TRBV4-3

CDR3 protein: CASSRQGDTEAFF
CDR3 DNA: TGTGCCAGCTCCAGACAGGGGGACACTGAAGCTTTCTTT
D gene: TRBD1
J gene: TRBJ1-1
clone size: few
V gene: TRBV18

CDR3 protein: CASSLVQRSYEQYF
CDR3 DNA: TGTGCCAGCAGCTTGGTTCAGCGGAGCTACGAGCAGTACTTC
D gene: -
J gene: TRBJ2-7
clone size: -
V gene: TRBV5-6

CDR3 protein: CASSQRGEGTQYF
CDR3 DNA: TGTGCCAGCAGCCAGAGAGGGGAAGGGACCCAGTACTTC
D gene: -
J gene: TRBJ2-5
clone size: -
V gene: TRBV5-4

CDR3 protein: CASIKGAMVFDTQYF
CDR3 DNA: TGTGCCAGCATAAAAGGTGCAATGGTTTTCGATACGCAGTATTTT
D gene: -
J gene: TRBJ2-3
clone size: -
V gene: TRBV6-1

CDR3 protein: CASSKDTLTSYEQYF
CDR3 DNA: TGCGCCAGCAGTAAGGACACGCTAACCTCCTACGAGCAGTACTTC
D gene: -
J gene: TRBJ2-7
clone size: few
V gene: TRBV5-1

CDR3 protein: CATSPGDRVHEQYF
CDR3 DNA: TGTGCCACCAGCCCCGGGGACAGGGTACACGAGCAGTACTTC
D gene: TRBD1
J gene: TRBJ2-7
clone size: few
V gene: TRBV15

CDR3 protein: CASSLDRGSNQPQHF
CDR3 DNA: TGTGCCAGCAGCTTAGACAGGGGAAGCAATCAGCCCCAGCATTTT
D gene: TRBD1
J gene: TRBJ1-5
clone size: -
V gene: TRBV7-2

CDR3 protein: CSSVDSPGETQYF
CDR3 DNA: TGCAGCTCAGTCGACAGTCCTGGAGAGACCCAGTACTTC
D gene: -
J gene: TRBJ2-5
clone size: -
V gene: TRBV29-1

CDR3 protein: CASGAGANVLTF
CDR3 DNA: TGTGCCAGCGGTGCTGGGGCCAACGTCCTGACTTTC
D gene: -
J gene: TRBJ2-6
clone size: few
V gene: TRBV7-9

CDR3 protein: CASSSSDRWGYTF
CDR3 DNA: TGTGCCAGCAGCTCCTCCGACAGATGGGGCTACACCTTC
D gene: -
J gene: TRBJ1-2
clone size: -
V gene: TRBV11-2

CDR3 protein: CASSSTGGNTGELFF
CDR3 DNA: TGCGCCAGCAGCTCCACAGGGGGCAACACCGGGGAGCTGTTTTTT
D gene: TRBD1
J gene: TRBJ2-2
clone size: few
V gene: TRBV5-1

CDR3 protein: CASSYDWNGAYEQYF
CDR3 DNA: TGTGCCAGCAGTTACGACTGGAACGGAGCCTACGAGCAGTACTTC
D gene: -
J gene: TRBJ2-7
clone size: -
V gene: TRBV6-5

CDR3 protein: CASSQEPRGYEQFF
CDR3 DNA: TGCGCCAGCAGCCAAGAGCCAAGGGGCTATGAGCAGTTCTTC
D gene: -
J gene: TRBJ2-1
clone size: -
V gene: TRBV4-1

CDR3 protein: CASSWRGSGGINEQFF
CDR3 DNA: TGTGCCAGCAGCTGGCGAGGAAGCGGGGGGATCAATGAGCAGTTCTTC
D gene: TRBD2
J gene: TRBJ2-1
clone size: -
V gene: TRBV5-6

CDR3 protein: CASSYSQGAYEQYF
CDR3 DNA: TGTGCCAGCAGTTACTCGCAGGGAGCCTACGAGCAGTACTTC
D gene: -
J gene: TRBJ2-7
clone size: -
V gene: TRBV6-6

CDR3 protein: CSVATGYNQPQHF
CDR3 DNA: TGCAGCGTTGCGACAGGGTACAATCAGCCCCAGCATTTT
D gene: TRBD1
J gene: TRBJ1-5
clone size: -
V gene: TRBV29-1

CDR3 protein: CASSLEDRAAYF
CDR3 DNA: TGTGCCAGCAGCTTGGAAGACAGGGCGGCGTACTTC
D gene: TRBD1
J gene: TRBJ2-7
clone size: -
V gene: TRBV7-9

CDR3 protein: CSSEVSATDTQYF
CDR3 DNA: TGCAGCTCTGAAGTGTCTGCGACAGATACGCAGTATTTT
D gene: -
J gene: TRBJ2-3
clone size: -
V gene: TRBV29-1

CDR3 protein: CSVMTENIQYF
CDR3 DNA: TGCAGCGTCATGACAGAAAACATTCAGTACTTC
D gene: -
J gene: TRBJ2-4
clone size: few
V gene: TRBV29-1

CDR3 protein: CASSSDYGYTF
CDR3 DNA: TGTGCCAGCAGTTCCGACTATGGCTACACCTTC
D gene: -
J gene: TRBJ1-2
clone size: -
V gene: TRBV6-5

CDR3 protein: CATTLQGGYGYTF
CDR3 DNA: TGTGCCACTACTTTACAGGGAGGCTACGGCTACACCTTC
D gene: -
J gene: TRBJ1-2
clone size: -
V gene: TRBV2

CDR3 protein: CASRTVQETQYF
CDR3 DNA: TGTGCCAGCCGGACAGTCCAAGAGACCCAGTACTTC
D gene: -
J gene: TRBJ2-5
clone size: -
V gene: TRBV6-6

CDR3 protein: CATVRNPGKPQHF
CDR3 DNA: TGTGCCACTGTGAGGAACCCGGGGAAGCCCCAGCATTTT
D gene: -
J gene: TRBJ1-5
clone size: -
V gene: TRBV2

CDR3 protein: CAWRERGTAWGNTIYF
CDR3 DNA: TGTGCCTGGAGGGAGAGAGGGACAGCGTGGGGAAACACCATATATTTT
D gene: TRBD1
J gene: TRBJ1-3
clone size: -
V gene: TRBV30

CDR3 protein: CSVGLSFYEQYF
CDR3 DNA: TGCAGCGTTGGGCTTTCTTTCTACGAGCAGTACTTC
D gene: -
J gene: TRBJ2-7
clone size: few
V gene: TRBV29-1

CDR3 protein: CASSPRQTLNYGYTF
CDR3 DNA: TGTGCCAGCAGCCCCCGACAGACGCTTAACTATGGCTACACCTTC
D gene: -
J gene: TRBJ1-2
clone size: -
V gene: TRBV6-5

CDR3 protein: CASGPTGEGNSPLHF
CDR3 DNA: TGTGCTAGTGGGCCGACAGGGGAGGGTAATTCACCCCTCCACTTT
D gene: TRBD1
J gene: TRBJ1-6
clone size: -
V gene: TRBV12-5

CDR3 protein: CASSLGPLKETQYF
CDR3 DNA: TGCGCCAGCAGCCTGGGACCGCTCAAAGAGACCCAGTACTTC
D gene: -
J gene: TRBJ2-5
clone size: -
V gene: TRBV5-1

CDR3 protein: CASRQDRSYEQYF
CDR3 DNA: TGTGCCAGCCGACAGGATCGCTCCTACGAGCAGTACTTC
D gene: -
J gene: TRBJ2-7
clone size: few
V gene: TRBV10-3

CDR3 protein: CASRSLGQGLNEKLFF
CDR3 DNA: TGCGCCAGCAGGTCTCTAGGACAGGGCCTTAATGAAAAACTGTTTTTT
D gene: TRBD1
J gene: TRBJ1-4
clone size: -
V gene: TRBV4-1

CDR3 protein: CSVTGIAHEQYF
CDR3 DNA: TGCAGCGTGACAGGGATAGCCCACGAGCAGTACTTC
D gene: TRBD1
J gene: TRBJ2-7
clone size: -
V gene: TRBV29-1

CDR3 protein: CASSPDPRGRGQETQYF
CDR3 DNA: TGCGCCAGCAGCCCCGATCCCAGGGGTAGGGGACAAGAGACCCAGTACTTC
D gene: -
J gene: TRBJ2-5
clone size: -
V gene: TRBV5-1

CDR3 protein: CASSGQGRIETQYF
CDR3 DNA: TGTGCCAGCTCGGGACAGGGAAGGATTGAGACCCAGTACTTC
D gene: TRBD1
J gene: TRBJ2-5
clone size: -
V gene: TRBV18

CDR3 protein: CAWAPGVTEAFF
CDR3 DNA: TGTGCCTGGGCCCCGGGGGTGACTGAAGCTTTCTTT
D gene: -
J gene: TRBJ1-1
clone size: -
V gene: TRBV30

CDR3 protein: CASSLLHTGNTEAFF
CDR3 DNA: TGCGCCAGCAGCTTGCTTCACACAGGTAACACTGAAGCTTTCTTT
D gene: -
J gene: TRBJ1-1
clone size: -
V gene: TRBV5-1

CDR3 protein: CASTTGGETQYF
CDR3 DNA: TGTGCCAGCACTACAGGCGGGGAGACCCAGTACTTC
D gene: -
J gene: TRBJ2-5
clone size: -
V gene: TRBV6-5

CDR3 protein: CASSLASDGYTF
CDR3 DNA: TGTGCCAGCAGCTTAGCGTCCGATGGCTACACCTTC
D gene: -
J gene: TRBJ1-2
clone size: -
V gene: TRBV7-9

CDR3 protein: CASGQGSTGELFF
CDR3 DNA: TGCGCCAGCGGACAGGGAAGCACCGGGGAGCTGTTTTTT
D gene: TRBD1
J gene: TRBJ2-2
clone size: -
V gene: TRBV5-1

CDR3 protein: CSVGGTVNTEAFF
CDR3 DNA: TGCAGCGTTGGCGGGACAGTGAACACTGAAGCTTTCTTT
D gene: TRBD1
J gene: TRBJ1-1
clone size: few
V gene: TRBV29-1

CDR3 protein: CASSQGLTTDLSEAFF
CDR3 DNA: TGTGCCAGCAGCCAGGGGCTTACGACAGATCTCTCTGAAGCTTTCTTT
D gene: -
J gene: TRBJ1-1
clone size: once
V gene: TRBV14